This T cell receptor (beta chain) was identified in a study of T-cell memory formation after mild COVID-19. Across the study: Largely, TCR clusters stayed within a single donor. Study outcomes and limitations: CD4+ contracting clones lay mainly in CM and EM, CD8+ ones in EMRA. From day 15 to 85, contracting clones were balanced between CD4 and CD8, whereas later expanders leaned toward CD4+.

V shed 1 base and J shed 2 bases, with 18 bases lying between them. The CDR3 totals 17 residues. Germline CDR1 and CDR2: LGHDT and YNNKEL (reference sequence). TCRdb passed the 5' RACE reads through MiXCR, listing each CDR3 protein once. The profile shows about 600,000 distinct CDR3 sequences, about 20% of them singletons. This clonotype has more than one count but fewer than ten. Antigen: not known. This chain connects TRBV3-1 to TRBJ2-7; the D gene is possibly TRBD1 (6 bases). The sequenced sample consisted of PBMCs or a T cell subset sorted from them (not recorded which). The TCR comes from an adult woman who had mild COVID-19 (a few samples of this study predate the infection). Cell type and time point are not known. The CDR3 DNA reads TGTGCCAGCAGCCAAGGCTGGACAGAAATTATCACCTACGAGCAGTACTTC. It encodes CASSQGWTEIITYEQYF.